This T cell receptor (beta chain) is drawn from a study of naive and memory T cell subsets. Study outcomes and limitations: Findings for naive and memory subsets could not be checked against ground truth. Over 95% of naive TCR sequences appeared only once after error correction, unlike memory subsets.

An equimolar mix of two oligonucleotides served as the beta constant-region primer for TRBC1 and TRBC2. Four rounds of PCR amplified the ligated cDNA using nested alpha and beta constant-region primers plus SP2. MiXCR, applied by TCRdb to the UMI-ligation and nested PCR reads, yields one record per CDR3 protein. The sample has around 110,000 distinct CDR3 sequences; approximately 37% are singletons. Deletions cut 2 bases from V and 5 bases from J, with 9 bases between. CDR3 length: 13 amino acids. Per the germline V gene, CDR1 is SGHAT and CDR2 is FQNNGV. In the case of this clonotype: Its antigen is unidentified.

The sample was central memory CD4+ T cells from blood. The TCR originated in a human donor in good health. This rearrangement joins TRBV11-2 to TRBJ2-5, with D uncertain. The CDR3 nucleotides read TGTGCCAGCAGCTTATTCGAACTGGAGACCCAGTACTTC. Its protein product is CASSLFELETQYF.